This TCR beta chain was captured by sequencing in a study of Tregs in tolerant kidney transplant recipients. The assay was immunoSEQ multiplex PCR, and TCRdb's table has in-frame clones only and misses some. The sample has tens of thousands of clones, approximately 87% seen once. The CDR3 length is 15 residues. Trimming stripped 4 bases from V and 2 bases from J, with 13 bases between. The germline V gene has CDR1 LGHNA and CDR2 YSLEER. Mixed chimerism was transient after nonmyeloablative marrow transplants from related graft donors. The sequences come from CD4+ T cells from blood (PBMCs), collected 6 months after the transplant. The rearrangement joins TRBV4-3 to TRBJ2-3, with unresolved D. The source of this sequence is a human patient who received a combined kidney and bone marrow transplant. Some of the T cells may derive from the graft donor. The CDR3 loop is CASSLYSGVTDTQYF. DNA of the CDR3: TGCGCCAGCAGCCTTTACTCAGGCGTCACAGATACGCAGTATTTT.